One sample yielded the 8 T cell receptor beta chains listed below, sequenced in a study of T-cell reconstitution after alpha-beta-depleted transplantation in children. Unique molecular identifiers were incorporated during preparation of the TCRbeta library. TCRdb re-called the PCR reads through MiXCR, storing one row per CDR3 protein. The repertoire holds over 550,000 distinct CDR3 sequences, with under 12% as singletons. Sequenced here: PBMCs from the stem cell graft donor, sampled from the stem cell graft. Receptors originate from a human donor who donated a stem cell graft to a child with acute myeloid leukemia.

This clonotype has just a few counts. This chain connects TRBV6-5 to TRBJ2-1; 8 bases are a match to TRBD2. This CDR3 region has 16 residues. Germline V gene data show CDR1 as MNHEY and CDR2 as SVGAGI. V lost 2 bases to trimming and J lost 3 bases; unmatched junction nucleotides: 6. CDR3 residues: CASSYPRTSGYNEQFF. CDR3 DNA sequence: TGTGCCAGCAGTTACCCACGTACTAGCGGCTACAATGAGCAGTTCTTC.

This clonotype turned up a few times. The CDR3 sequence: CAISEGQGYQPQHF. In nucleotides, the CDR3 is TGTGCCATCAGTGAAGGACAGGGGTATCAGCCCCAGCATTTT. The rearrangement uses TRBV10-3 and TRBJ1-5, with TRBD1 matching over 9 bases. Trimming at V came to 3 bases and at J to 5 bases, leaving 2 bases not matched to a gene. The CDR3 is 14 residues long. Germline V lookup: CDR1 ENHRY, CDR2 SYGVKD.

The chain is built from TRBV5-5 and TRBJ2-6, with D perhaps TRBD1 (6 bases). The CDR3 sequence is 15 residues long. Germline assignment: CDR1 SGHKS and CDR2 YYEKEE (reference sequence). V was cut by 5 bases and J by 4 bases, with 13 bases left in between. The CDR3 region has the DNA TGTGCCAGCAGTTCAGGGGTTCCCGGGGCCAACGTCCTGACTTTC. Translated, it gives CASSSGVPGANVLTF. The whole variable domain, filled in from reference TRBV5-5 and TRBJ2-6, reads DAGVTQSPTHLIKTRGQQVTLRCSPISGHKSVSWYQQVLGQGPQFIFQYYEKEERGRGNFPDRFSARQFPNYSSELNVNALLLGDSALYLCASSSGVPGANVLTFGAGSRLTVL.

CDR3 region: CASSEGGGYTEAFF. In DNA form, the CDR3 reads TGTGCCAGCAGTGAAGGCGGGGGGTACACTGAAGCTTTCTTT. The chain couples TRBV2 to TRBJ1-1; the D gene is possibly TRBD1 (5 bases). Germline values: CDR1 SNHLY, CDR2 FYNNEI. This CDR3 has 14 amino acids. Trimming shortened V by 1 base and J by 3 bases, and 9 bases separated the two germline ends.

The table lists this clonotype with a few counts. Written as DNA, the CDR3 is TGCAGCGTTGATTATTACAATGAGCAGTTCTTC. Translation gives CSVDYYNEQFF. The chain is built from TRBV29-1 and TRBJ2-1; unclear D gene. The germline V gene encodes CDR1 SQVTM and CDR2 ANQGSEA. The length of the CDR3 is 11 residues. V was pared by 3 bases and J by 4 bases, with 4 bases between.

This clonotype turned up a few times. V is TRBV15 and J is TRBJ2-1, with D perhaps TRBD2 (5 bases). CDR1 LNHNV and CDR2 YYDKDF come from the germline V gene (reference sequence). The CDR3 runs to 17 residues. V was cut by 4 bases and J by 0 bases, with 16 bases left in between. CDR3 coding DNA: TGTGCCACCAGCACCAGTGGGCGGAGGCGCTCCTACAATGAGCAGTTCTTC. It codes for CATSTSGRRRSYNEQFF.

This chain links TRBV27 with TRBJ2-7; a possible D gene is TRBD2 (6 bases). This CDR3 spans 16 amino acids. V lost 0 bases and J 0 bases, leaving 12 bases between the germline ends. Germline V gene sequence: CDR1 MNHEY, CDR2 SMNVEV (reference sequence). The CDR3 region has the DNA TGTGCCAGCAGTTTATCGACTAGTACCTCCTCCTACGAGCAGTACTTC. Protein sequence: CASSLSTSTSSYEQYF.

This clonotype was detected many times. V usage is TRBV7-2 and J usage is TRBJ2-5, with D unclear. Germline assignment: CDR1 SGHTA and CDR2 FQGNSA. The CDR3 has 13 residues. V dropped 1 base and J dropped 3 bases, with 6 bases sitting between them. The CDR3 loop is CASSLGPKETQYF. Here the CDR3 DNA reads TGTGCCAGCAGCTTAGGACCTAAAGAGACCCAGTACTTC.